The sequence of this TCR beta chain was determined in a study of shared clonotypes between healthy human individuals. Study in general: Donor composition was a couple of women and three men, aged 18 to 49. Study outcomes and limitations: Donor scarcity curtailed the genetic and exposure-history diversity represented herein. The study sampled only blood, and tissue repertoires likely differ.

Method: immunoSEQ multiplex PCR; TCRdb's copy keeps in-frame clones and lacks some. Of some 2,400,000 clones in the sample, approximately 96% were seen once. The CDR3 extends over 11 amino acids. Germline V lookup: CDR1 SGHVS, CDR2 FQNEAQ. With 5 bases removed from V and 8 bases from J, the gap between germline ends came to 7 bases. The study enrolled healthy HIV-negative adults without recent acute infections or vaccinations as donors. Regarding this clone: Its antigen remains unknown. Other DNA sequences in this sample translate to the same CDR3.

This chain connects TRBV7-8 to TRBJ2-1, with D hard to call. Sequenced input: naive CD4+ T cells sorted from blood. Subset noted: CD45RA+ positively selected. This clonotype originated in a man between 18 and 35 years old in good health. CDR3 residues: CASSLTYEQFF. In DNA form, the CDR3 reads TGTGCCAGCAGCCTAACGTATGAGCAGTTCTTC.